This entry lists 29 T cell receptor beta chains sequenced from one sample in a study of shared clonotypes between healthy human individuals. Sequenced by immunoSEQ multiplex PCR; TCRdb stores in-frame clones only, minus some. This table holds over 2,000,000 clones, over 85% found once. Naive CD8 cells comprised CD45RO-negative, CCR7-positively selected cells, excluding terminally differentiated effector memory CD45RA+ cells. The sample consisted of naive CD8+ T cells from PBMCs. The receptors come from a man aged 18 to 30 in good health. Some clones in this sample may be carry-over from other donors' samples.

The V call is TRBV9, the J call TRBJ2-3, with D possibly matching TRBD2 (6 bases). Germline lookup yields CDR1 SGDLS and CDR2 YYNGEE. V lost 3 bases and J lost 2, with 10 bases in between. The CDR3 is made up of 14 amino acids. The CDR3 reads CASSGRDFTDTQYF. The CDR3 region has the DNA TGTGCCAGCAGCGGGAGGGACTTCACAGATACGCAGTATTTT.

V gene TRBV7-7 combines with J gene TRBJ2-6; the D gene is possibly TRBD2 (6 bases). Trimming took 5 bases from V and 4 from J, leaving 9 bases between them. The length of the CDR3 is 14 residues. CDR1 and CDR2 from the germline V gene are SSHAT and FNYEAQ (reference sequence). In nucleotides, the CDR3 is TGTGCCAGCAGCGCGGGGCGCGGGGCCAACGTCCTGACTTTC. Translated, it gives CASSAGRGANVLTF.

A few counts support this clone. Other DNA sequences from this sample encode an identical CDR3 as well. The rearrangement uses TRBV27 and TRBJ2-7; no definite D call. Germline assignment: CDR1 MNHEY and CDR2 SMNVEV (reference sequence). V was pared by 3 bases and J by 2 bases, with 8 bases between. This CDR3 has 13 amino acids. The CDR3 region has the DNA TGTGCCAGCAGTTTGGGCCTCACCTACGAGCAGTACTTC. Translated: CASSLGLTYEQYF.

CDR3 sequence: CASSPFSGGTGANVLTF. For the CDR3, the DNA is TGTGCCAGCAGCCCATTTAGTGGCGGGACTGGGGCCAACGTCCTGACTTTC. The V and J genes are TRBV7-8 and TRBJ2-6; a weak D match, TRBD2 (6 bases). V dropped 5 bases and J dropped 2 bases, with 16 bases sitting between them. Germline V gene lookup returns CDR1 SGHVS and CDR2 FQNEAQ. CDR3 length equals 17 residues. Combining the CDR3 with reference TRBV7-8 and TRBJ2-6 gives the whole variable domain GAGVSQSPRYKVAKRGQDVALRCDPISGHVSLFWYQQALGQGPEFLTYFQNEAQLDKSGLPSDRFFAERPEGSVSTLKIQRTQQEDSAVYLCASSPFSGGTGANVLTFGAGSRLTVL.

This clone is a singleton in its sample. This sample includes further DNA sequences coding for the same CDR3. The chain recombines TRBV4-1 with TRBJ2-5; D is unclear. V dropped 4 bases and J dropped 5 bases, with 11 bases sitting between them. The CDR3 loop spans 13 amino acids. Germline V gene lookup returns CDR1 MGHRA and CDR2 YSYEKL. The CDR3 DNA follows: TGCGCCAGCAGCCCTCGGCTGGGGGAGACCCAGTACTTC. The encoded protein is CASSPRLGETQYF.

V and J are TRBV2 and TRBJ2-7; TRBD1 is a possible D gene (6 bases). The germline V gene has CDR1 SNHLY and CDR2 FYNNEI. The ends were cut back, 7 bases at V and 5 bases at J, with 15 bases in the middle. The length of the CDR3 is 13 residues. CDR3: CASTPVQGNEQYF. DNA of the CDR3: TGTGCCAGCACCCCTGTACAGGGTAACGAGCAGTACTTC.

The V call is TRBV27, the J call TRBJ1-2; TRBD1 might be the D (6 bases). Trimming removed 6 bases from V and 11 bases from J, with 22 bases in between. Looked up from germline, CDR1 is MNHEY and CDR2 is SMNVEV (reference sequence). This CDR3 is 14 amino acids long. The CDR3 DNA is TGTGCCAGCAGCCCCGGACAGTCTGAGCCCCTTTACACCTTC. It codes for CASSPGQSEPLYTF.

This rearrangement joins TRBV15 to TRBJ1-2, with D hard to call. Germline V gives CDR1 LNHNV, CDR2 YYDKDF (reference sequence). Between the trimmed V and J ends, which lost 0 bases and 6 bases, there was a span of 8 bases. The CDR3 loop spans 13 amino acids. Here the CDR3 DNA reads TGTGCCACCAGCAGAGATCGGGCTCATGGCTACACCTTC. Protein product: CATSRDRAHGYTF.

This rearrangement joins TRBV5-6 to TRBJ2-5; 7 bases align to TRBD2. V dropped 6 bases and J dropped 7; count of bases not matched to a gene: 15. Germline CDR1 and CDR2: SGHDT and YYEEEE. This CDR3 region has 15 residues. The CDR3 here is CASIESGTTRGTQYF. The CDR3 region has the DNA TGTGCCAGCATCGAGTCCGGGACTACCAGAGGGACCCAGTACTTC.

The chain uses TRBV11-2 and TRBJ2-1; no clear D. Germline V CDR1 and CDR2: SGHAT, FQNNGV. CDR3 size: 14 residues. V was shortened by 3 bases and J by 0 bases, with 6 bases between the two germline ends. The CDR3 sequence is CASSLLSSYNEQFF. As DNA, the CDR3 is TGTGCCAGCAGCTTGCTGAGCTCCTACAATGAGCAGTTCTTC.

To note about this clone: A read error may account for a junction end that differs from germline. In nucleotides, the CDR3 is TGTGCCAGCAGTTACGGTTCTTTAGTCATCTTT. Its translation is CASSYGSLVIF. The chain is built from TRBV6-6 and TRBJ1-1; D call uncertain. This CDR3 region has 11 residues. Germline values: CDR1 MNHNY, CDR2 SVGAGI (reference sequence).

The rearrangement joins TRBV30 to TRBJ2-5; a possible D gene is TRBD2 (6 bases). The better agreement between TRBJ2-7 and the DNA end casts doubt on the J call. Germline V CDR1 and CDR2: GTSNPN, SVGIG (reference sequence). The CDR3 runs 14 residues. The CDR3 coding sequence is TGTGCCGGGAAGTGGGGGGACGGCCCCTACGAGCAGTACTTC. This encodes CAGKWGDGPYEQYF.

V is TRBV7-9 and J is TRBJ2-5; weak D call: TRBD2 (6 bases). Germline V gene sequence: CDR1 SEHNR, CDR2 FQNEAQ (reference sequence). CDR3 length: 12 residues. Deletions cut 4 bases from V and 6 bases from J, with 9 bases between. The CDR3 bases are TGTGCCAGCAGCTCGGGGGTTCAGACCCAGTACTTC. Translated: CASSSGVQTQYF.

The rearrangement uses TRBV6-6 and TRBJ2-3, with D possibly called TRBD1 or TRBD2 (5 bases each). V was shortened by 2 bases and J by 8 bases, with 5 bases between the two germline ends. The germline CDR1 and CDR2 sequences are MNHNY and SVGAGI (reference sequence). The CDR3 runs to 11 residues. The CDR3 region is CASSYGGTQYF. The CDR3 DNA reads TGTGCCAGCAGTTACGGGGGTACGCAGTATTTT.

This clone was observed once. V is TRBV11-3 and J is TRBJ1-1, with 9 bases aligning to TRBD1. V lost 2 bases and J lost 0; bases outside the gene matches: 13. Germline assignment: CDR1 SGHNT and CDR2 YENEEA. The CDR3 length is 19 residues. The CDR3 sequence is CASSLNPGQGSKMNTEAFF. For the CDR3, the DNA is TGTGCCAGCAGCTTAAATCCGGGACAGGGTTCCAAAATGAACACTGAAGCTTTCTTT. The variable domain in full, with the rest retrieved from reference TRBV11-3 and TRBJ1-1, is EAGVVQSPRYKIIEKKQPVAFWCNPISGHNTLYWYLQNLGQGPELLIRYENEEAVDDSQLPKDRFSAERLKGVDSTLKIQPAELGDSAVYLCASSLNPGQGSKMNTEAFFGQGTRLTVV.

The table lists this clone with a count of one. The chain couples TRBV5-1 to TRBJ2-7; D is unclear. The CDR3 sequence is 13 residues long. Trimming cost V 7 bases and J 2 bases, with 13 bases left between them. The germline V gene has CDR1 SGHRS and CDR2 YFSETQ. The CDR3 spells CASGTDGTYEQYF. The CDR3, as DNA: TGCGCCAGCGGCACGGACGGTACCTACGAGCAGTACTTC.

The J gene is TRBJ1-3, the V gene TRBV11-2; D is unresolved. V shed 5 bases and J shed 3 bases, with 8 bases lying between them. This CDR3 has 13 amino acids. CDR1 is SGHAT, CDR2 FQNNGV, per germline. CDR3 sequence reads: CASSAGGGNTIYF. For the CDR3, the DNA is TGTGCCAGCAGCGCGGGTGGTGGAAACACCATATATTTT. The complete variable domain, with remaining parts taken from reference TRBV11-2 and TRBJ1-3, reads EAGVAQSPRYKIIEKRQSVAFWCNPISGHATLYWYQQILGQGPKLLIQFQNNGVVDDSQLPKDRFSAERLKGVDSTLKIQPAKLEDSAVYLCASSAGGGNTIYFGEGSWLTVV.

The chain employs TRBV29-1 and TRBJ2-7, with TRBD2 identical over 8 bases. Germline V gene lookup returns CDR1 SQVTM and CDR2 ANQGSEA. V lost 6 bases to trimming and J lost 2 bases; unmatched junction nucleotides: 3. The CDR3 extends over 12 amino acids. CDR3 sequence: CSVPSGPYEQYF. The CDR3 DNA reads TGCAGCGTCCCTAGCGGGCCCTACGAGCAGTACTTC.

The chain carries TRBV19 and TRBJ1-5, with D possibly TRBD1 on 6 matching bases. Germline CDR1 reads LNHDA; CDR2 reads SQIVND (reference sequence). V lost 4 bases and J lost 0, with 13 bases in between. This CDR3 contains 16 residues. CDR3 bases: TGTGCCAGTAGTACCGACAGGCCCCATAGCAATCAGCCCCAGCATTTT. This translates into CASSTDRPHSNQPQHF. Supplemented by reference TRBV19 and TRBJ1-5, the full variable domain reads DGGITQSPKYLFRKEGQNVTLSCEQNLNHDAMYWYRQDPGQGLRLIYYSQIVNDFQKGDIAEGYSVSREKKESFPLTVTSAQKNPTAFYLCASSTDRPHSNQPQHFGDGTRLSIL.

The chain employs TRBV7-9 and TRBJ1-2; 7 bases line up with TRBD1. The J segment lost 2 bases and the V segment lost 6 bases, leaving 9 bases of the junction unmatched. The CDR3 sequence is 15 residues long. Germline-derived CDR1 and CDR2 are SEHNR and FQNEAQ (reference sequence). Here the CDR3 DNA reads TGTGCCAGCAGTCCGCCCGGGACAGCGAACTATGGCTACACCTTC. This encodes CASSPPGTANYGYTF.

V is TRBV6-1 and J is TRBJ1-1; 8 nucleotides agree with TRBD1. Germline CDR1 and CDR2: MNHNS and SASEGT. After removal of 2 bases from V and 0 bases from J, the junction contained 5 bases not matched to a gene. This CDR3 comprises 16 residues. The CDR3 DNA sequence: TGTGCCAGCAGTGAAACCCCAGGGGGCATGAACACTGAAGCTTTCTTT. Translating gives CASSETPGGMNTEAFF.

V is TRBV5-4 and J is TRBJ1-2, with TRBD1 matching over 8 bases. CDR3 length: 15 residues. Germline V lookup: CDR1 SGHNT, CDR2 YYREEE (reference sequence). With V trimmed by 4 bases and J by 6 bases, 11 bases remained unmatched. The CDR3 bases are TGTGCCAGCAGCCCAAGGAGGGGACAGGCTCATGGCTACACCTTC. It is translated as CASSPRRGQAHGYTF.

V and J are TRBV19 and TRBJ1-2; a weak D match, TRBD1 (5 bases). The CDR3 extends over 13 amino acids. Trimming removed 7 bases at V and 8 bases at J, with 17 bases between. Germline V gene sequence: CDR1 LNHDA, CDR2 SQIVND (reference sequence). This CDR3 reads CASTSISREGYTF. CDR3 DNA: TGTGCCAGTACCTCCATAAGCAGGGAAGGCTACACCTTC. Supplemented by reference TRBV19 and TRBJ1-2, the full variable domain reads DGGITQSPKYLFRKEGQNVTLSCEQNLNHDAMYWYRQDPGQGLRLIYYSQIVNDFQKGDIAEGYSVSREKKESFPLTVTSAQKNPTAFYLCASTSISREGYTFGSGTRLTVV.

The J gene is TRBJ2-4, the V gene TRBV29-1; no clear D gene. Trimming took off 0 bases at V and 9 bases at J, with 15 bases between the two ends. The CDR3 loop spans 14 amino acids. The germline V gene has CDR1 SQVTM and CDR2 ANQGSEA. CDR3: CSVEDRDPGGIQYF. The CDR3 DNA follows: TGCAGCGTTGAAGATCGCGACCCGGGTGGCATTCAGTACTTC.

This clone was seen once. This CDR3 is also generated by other DNA sequences in the sample. The rearrangement links TRBV27 to TRBJ1-1, with D uncertain. This CDR3 comprises 11 residues. Germline V gene lookup returns CDR1 MNHEY and CDR2 SMNVEV (reference sequence). Trimming took 6 bases from V and 3 from J, leaving 5 bases between them. CDR3 in DNA: TGTGCCAGCAGAACATACACTGAAGCTTTCTTT. Translating gives CASRTYTEAFF.

V usage is TRBV5-1 and J usage is TRBJ2-1; possible D gene TRBD1, 5 bases. Germline CDR1 is SGHRS and CDR2 is YFSETQ. The CDR3 extends over 12 amino acids. Trimming removed 4 bases from V and 6 bases from J, with 8 bases in between. The CDR3: CASSPRVNEQFF. As DNA, the CDR3 is TGCGCCAGCAGCCCCAGGGTCAATGAGCAGTTCTTC.

V usage is TRBV7-6 and J usage is TRBJ1-3, with D perhaps matching TRBD1 (5 bases). Germline CDR1 is SGHVS and CDR2 is FNYEAQ. This CDR3 is 16 amino acids long. V shed 0 bases and J shed 0 bases, with 9 bases lying between them. The CDR3 region is CASSLAKTASGNTIYF. DNA for the CDR3: TGTGCCAGCAGCTTAGCGAAGACAGCCTCTGGAAACACCATATATTTT.

This chain joins TRBV7-9 and TRBJ1-4; no clear D gene. CDR3 length: 15 residues. Germline CDR1 and CDR2: SEHNR and FQNEAQ (reference sequence). Trimming took 5 bases from V and 8 from J, leaving 18 bases between them. This chain's CDR3 is CASSPTGYSGEKLFF. In DNA form, the CDR3 reads TGTGCCAGCAGCCCCACCGGGTACTCGGGAGAAAAACTGTTTTTT.

The CDR3 loop reads CASGLGDRGPNDEQFF. The CDR3 DNA follows: TGTGCTAGTGGTTTGGGAGACAGGGGGCCAAATGATGAGCAGTTCTTC. The chain carries TRBV12-5 and TRBJ2-1, with TRBD1 matching 10 bases. V trimming: 1 base; J trimming: 8 bases; junction bases outside the gene matches: 8. This CDR3 region has 16 residues. CDR1 LGHNT and CDR2 FRNRAP come from the germline V gene.